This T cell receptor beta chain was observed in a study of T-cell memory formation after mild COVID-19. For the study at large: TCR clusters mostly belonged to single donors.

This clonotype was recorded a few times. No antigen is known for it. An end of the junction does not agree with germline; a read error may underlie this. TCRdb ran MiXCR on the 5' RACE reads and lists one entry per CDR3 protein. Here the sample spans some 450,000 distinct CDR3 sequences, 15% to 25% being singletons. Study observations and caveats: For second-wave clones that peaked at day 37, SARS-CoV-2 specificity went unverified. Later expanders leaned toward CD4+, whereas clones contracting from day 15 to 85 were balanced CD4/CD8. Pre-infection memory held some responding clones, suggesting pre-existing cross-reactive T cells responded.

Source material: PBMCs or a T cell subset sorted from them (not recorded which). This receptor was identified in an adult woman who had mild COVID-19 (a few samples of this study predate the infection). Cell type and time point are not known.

This CDR3 is CASSLGASGSRYNEQFF. The CDR3 coding sequence is TGTGCTAGCAGCTTAGGGGCTAGCGGGAGCCGCTACAATGAGCAGTTCTTC. V and J are TRBV7-7 and TRBJ2-1; 10 nucleotides align to TRBD2. The germline V gene has CDR1 SSHAT and CDR2 FNYEAQ (reference sequence). The CDR3 extends over 17 amino acids.